This TCR beta chain was observed in a study of CD8+ T cells in alopecia areata. Study overall: Twice a day, 5 to 10 mg of oral tofacitinib was administered to treated patients.

After isolation, RNA underwent reverse transcription to generate cDNA as the sequencing template. Libraries were prepared by immunoSEQ multiplex PCR; TCRdb keeps only in-frame clonotypes and omits some of them. This table holds 150,000 or so clones, just over 65% found once. Overall study results and limits: Clonality exceeded that of normal scalp in lesional scalp, most notably in alopecia totalis/universalis.

Note on this clone: Its target is unknown. Other nucleotide sequences from this sample produce the same CDR3.

Obtained from alopecia areata patients were lesional scalp punch biopsies along with peripheral blood. Sorting of PBMCs yielded the CD4+ and CD8+ T cells. The receptor was isolated from a human donor with alopecia areata. Material: CD8+ T cells sorted from blood, obtained at week 0.

Written as DNA, the CDR3 is TGTGCCAGCTCGACAGGGGGTTCACCCCTCCACTTT. It translates to CASSTGGSPLHF. The chain has TRBV19 and TRBJ1-6; 9 bases fit TRBD1. The CDR3 covers 12 residues. The germline gives CDR1 LNHDA, CDR2 SQIVND (reference sequence). The junction had 3 bases not matched to a gene; V was cut back by 9 bases and J by 9 bases. Supplemented by reference TRBV19 and TRBJ1-6, the full variable domain reads DGGITQSPKYLFRKEGQNVTLSCEQNLNHDAMYWYRQDPGQGLRLIYYSQIVNDFQKGDIAEGYSVSREKKESFPLTVTSAQKNPTAFYLCASSTGGSPLHFGNGTRLTVT.